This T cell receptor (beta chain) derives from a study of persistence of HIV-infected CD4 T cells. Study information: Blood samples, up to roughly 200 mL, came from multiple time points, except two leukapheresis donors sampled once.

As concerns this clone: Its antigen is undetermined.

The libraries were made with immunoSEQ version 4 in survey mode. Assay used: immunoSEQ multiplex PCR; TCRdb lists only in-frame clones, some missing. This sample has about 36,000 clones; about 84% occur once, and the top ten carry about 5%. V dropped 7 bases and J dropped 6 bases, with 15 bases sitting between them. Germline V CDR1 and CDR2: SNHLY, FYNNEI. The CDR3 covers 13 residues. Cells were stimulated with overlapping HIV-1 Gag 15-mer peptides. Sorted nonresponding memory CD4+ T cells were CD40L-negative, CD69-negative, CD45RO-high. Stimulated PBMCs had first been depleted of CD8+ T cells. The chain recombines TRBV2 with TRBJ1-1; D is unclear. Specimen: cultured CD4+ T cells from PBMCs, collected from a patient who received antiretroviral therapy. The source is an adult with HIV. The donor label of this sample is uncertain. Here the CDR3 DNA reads TGTGCCAGCACCCTTACTGATACGGCTGAAGCTTTCTTT. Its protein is CASTLTDTAEAFF.